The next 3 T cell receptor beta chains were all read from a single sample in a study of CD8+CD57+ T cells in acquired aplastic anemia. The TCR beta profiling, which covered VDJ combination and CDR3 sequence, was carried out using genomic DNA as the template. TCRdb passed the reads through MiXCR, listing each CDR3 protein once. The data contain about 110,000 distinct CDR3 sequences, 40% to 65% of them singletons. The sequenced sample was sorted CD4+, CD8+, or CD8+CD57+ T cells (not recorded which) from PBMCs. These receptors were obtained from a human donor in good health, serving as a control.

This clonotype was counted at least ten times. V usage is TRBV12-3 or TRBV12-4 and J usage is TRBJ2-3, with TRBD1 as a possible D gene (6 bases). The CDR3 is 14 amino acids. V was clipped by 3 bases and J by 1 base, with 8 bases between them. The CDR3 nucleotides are TGTGCCAGCAGTTTTCCAGGGGGCACAGATACGCAGTATTTT. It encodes CASSFPGGTDTQYF.

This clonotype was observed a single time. The CDR3 region is CASSEPDRDEQYF. The CDR3 DNA follows: TGCGCCAGCAGTGAGCCCGACAGGGACGAGCAGTACTTC. The chain joins TRBV10-1 to TRBJ2-7, with 7 bases that match TRBD1. Germline V gene lookup returns CDR1 WNHNN and CDR2 SYGVQD (reference sequence). This CDR3 is 13 amino acids long. V was pared by 2 bases and J by 5 bases, with 3 bases of the junction left unmatched.

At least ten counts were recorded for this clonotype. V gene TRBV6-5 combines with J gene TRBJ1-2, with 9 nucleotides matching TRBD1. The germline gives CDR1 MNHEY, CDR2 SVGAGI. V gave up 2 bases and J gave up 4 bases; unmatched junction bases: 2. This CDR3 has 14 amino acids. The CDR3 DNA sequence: TGTGCCAGCAGTTACGGGACAGGGACCTATGGCTACACCTTC. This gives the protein CASSYGTGTYGYTF.